This TCR beta chain was captured in a study of cytomegalovirus exposure and HLA in healthy donors. Use of 60 Vbeta and 13 Jbeta primers characterized the PCR. Sequencing used immunoSEQ multiplex PCR; TCRdb keeps in-frame clones, though not all of them. The sample has about 160,000 clones; roughly four fifths are singletons. As to this clone: Its antigen remains unknown.

Germline values: CDR1 SEHNR, CDR2 FQNEAQ (reference sequence). The CDR3 consists of 15 residues. The V end lost 4 bases, the J end lost 7 bases, and 16 bases lay between the germline ends. Study-wide findings and caveats: An ancestry cluster, one associated with Asian ancestry, reportedly showed fewer N-insertions than the approximately 650-donor mean in a later analysis.

The chain is built from TRBV7-9 and TRBJ2-2, with a possible D match to TRBD2 (5 bases). This sequence was found in a man aged 35-49 years in good health and CMV-seronegative. Sequencing was carried out using PBMCs. CDR3: CASSSLGFRGGELFF. The DNA of the CDR3 is TGTGCCAGCAGCTCCCTGGGATTCCGGGGCGGGGAGCTGTTTTTT.